This TCR beta chain comes out of a study of shared clonotypes between healthy human individuals. Germline assignment: CDR1 LNHDA and CDR2 SQIVND (reference sequence). This CDR3 has 19 residues. The junction had 9 bases not matched to a gene; V was cut back by 1 base and J by 0 bases. Donors, without exception, were Caucasian adults residing in Nashville, Tennessee. The protocol was immunoSEQ multiplex PCR, while the TCRdb copy is restricted to in-frame clones and leaves out a portion. The top ten clones hold roughly 0.15% of a sample with roughly 2.6 million clones, approximately 92% of them seen once.

The clonotype was recovered from a man aged 18 to 29 in good health. The sequenced material came from naive CD4+ T cells sorted from blood. The subset is: CD45RA+ positively selected. The V gene is TRBV19, the J gene TRBJ2-6; 7 positions match TRBD1. This CDR3 is CASSIAPGQRLSGANVLTF. In DNA form, the CDR3 reads TGTGCCAGTAGTATAGCGCCGGGACAGAGACTCTCTGGGGCCAACGTCCTGACTTTC. The complete variable domain, with remaining parts taken from reference TRBV19 and TRBJ2-6, reads DGGITQSPKYLFRKEGQNVTLSCEQNLNHDAMYWYRQDPGQGLRLIYYSQIVNDFQKGDIAEGYSVSREKKESFPLTVTSAQKNPTAFYLCASSIAPGQRLSGANVLTFGAGSRLTVL.